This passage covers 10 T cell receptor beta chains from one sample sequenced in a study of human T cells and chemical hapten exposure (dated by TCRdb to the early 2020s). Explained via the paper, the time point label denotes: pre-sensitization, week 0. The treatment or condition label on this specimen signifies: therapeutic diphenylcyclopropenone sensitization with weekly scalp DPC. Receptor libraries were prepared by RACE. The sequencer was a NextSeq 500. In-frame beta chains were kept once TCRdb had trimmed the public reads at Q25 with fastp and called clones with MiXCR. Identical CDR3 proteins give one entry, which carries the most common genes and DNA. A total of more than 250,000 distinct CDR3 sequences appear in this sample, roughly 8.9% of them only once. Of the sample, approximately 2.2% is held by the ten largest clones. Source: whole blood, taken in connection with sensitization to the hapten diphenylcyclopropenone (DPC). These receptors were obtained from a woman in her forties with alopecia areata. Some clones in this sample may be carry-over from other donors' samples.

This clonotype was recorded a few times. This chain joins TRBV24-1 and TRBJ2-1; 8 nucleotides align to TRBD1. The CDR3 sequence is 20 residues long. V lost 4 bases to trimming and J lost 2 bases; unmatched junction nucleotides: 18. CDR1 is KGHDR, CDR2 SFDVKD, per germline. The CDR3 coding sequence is TGTGCCACCAGTGACCCCGCAGGGGGCTCAACTAGCAGGGCCTACAATGAGCAGTTCTTC. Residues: CATSDPAGGSTSRAYNEQFF.

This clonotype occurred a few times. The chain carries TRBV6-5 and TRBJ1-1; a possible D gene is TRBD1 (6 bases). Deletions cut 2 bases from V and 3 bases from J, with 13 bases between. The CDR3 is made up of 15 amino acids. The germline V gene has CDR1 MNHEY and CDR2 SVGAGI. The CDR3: CASSYTGMEDTEAFF. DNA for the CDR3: TGTGCCAGCAGTTACACAGGGATGGAGGACACTGAAGCTTTCTTT.

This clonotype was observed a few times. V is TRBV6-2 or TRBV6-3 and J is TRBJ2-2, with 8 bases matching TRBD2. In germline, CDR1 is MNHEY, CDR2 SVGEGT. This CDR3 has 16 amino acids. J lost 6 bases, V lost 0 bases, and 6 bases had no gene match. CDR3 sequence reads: CASSYSSGTRSGELFF. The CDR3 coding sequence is TGTGCCAGCAGTTACTCTAGCGGGACTCGATCCGGGGAGCTGTTTTTT.

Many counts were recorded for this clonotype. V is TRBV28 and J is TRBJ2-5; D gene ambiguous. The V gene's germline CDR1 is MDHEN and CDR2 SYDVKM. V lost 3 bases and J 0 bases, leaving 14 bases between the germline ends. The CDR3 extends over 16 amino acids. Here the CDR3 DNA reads TGTGCCAGCAGTTTTCAACGGAGAGCAAACCAAGAGACCCAGTACTTC. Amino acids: CASSFQRRANQETQYF.

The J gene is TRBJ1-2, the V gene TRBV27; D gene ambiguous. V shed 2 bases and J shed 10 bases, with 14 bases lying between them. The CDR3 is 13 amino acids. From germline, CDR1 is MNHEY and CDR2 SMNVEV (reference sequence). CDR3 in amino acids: CASSLIPDGSYTF. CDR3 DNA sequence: TGTGCCAGCAGTTTAATTCCCGACGGATCCTACACCTTC.

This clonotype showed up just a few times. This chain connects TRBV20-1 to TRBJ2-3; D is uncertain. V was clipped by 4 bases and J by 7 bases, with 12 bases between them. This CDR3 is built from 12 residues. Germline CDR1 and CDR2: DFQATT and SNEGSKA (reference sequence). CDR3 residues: CSAKGHLNTQYF. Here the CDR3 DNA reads TGCAGTGCTAAGGGCCACCTGAATACGCAGTATTTT.

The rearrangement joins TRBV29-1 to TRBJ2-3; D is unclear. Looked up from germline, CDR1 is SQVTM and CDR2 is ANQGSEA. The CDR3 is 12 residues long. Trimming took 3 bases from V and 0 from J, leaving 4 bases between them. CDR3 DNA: TGCAGCGTTGACTCTAGCACAGATACGCAGTATTTT. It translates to CSVDSSTDTQYF.

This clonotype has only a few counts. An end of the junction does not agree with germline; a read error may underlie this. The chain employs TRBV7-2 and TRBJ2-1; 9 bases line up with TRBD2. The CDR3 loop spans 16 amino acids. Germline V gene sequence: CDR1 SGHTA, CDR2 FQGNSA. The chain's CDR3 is CASSPRVTSGYNEQFF. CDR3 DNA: TGTGCCAGCAGCCCACGGGTGACTAGCGGTTACAATGAGCAGTTCTTT.

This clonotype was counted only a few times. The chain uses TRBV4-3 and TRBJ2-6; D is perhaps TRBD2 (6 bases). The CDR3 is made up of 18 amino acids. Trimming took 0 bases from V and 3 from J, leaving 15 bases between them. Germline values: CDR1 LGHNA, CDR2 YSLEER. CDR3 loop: CASSQEAEGSGGANVLTF. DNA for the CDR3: TGCGCCAGCAGCCAAGAGGCGGAGGGTTCTGGTGGGGCCAACGTCCTGACTTTC.

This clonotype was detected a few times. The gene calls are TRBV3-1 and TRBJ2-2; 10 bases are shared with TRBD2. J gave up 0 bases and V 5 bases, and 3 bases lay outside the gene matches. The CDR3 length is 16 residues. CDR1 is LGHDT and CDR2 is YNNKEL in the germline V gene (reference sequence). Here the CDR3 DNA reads TGTGCCAGCAGCTCGACTAGCGGGTCGAACACCGGGGAGCTGTTTTTT. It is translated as CASSSTSGSNTGELFF.